This TCR beta chain was identified during a study of post-analysis software for immune sequencing data. Study-level results: Multiple sclerosis patients had significantly lower normalized Chao1 diversity than controls. The study found TRBV5-6, TRBV5-1 and TRBV20-1 among about 5 TRBV segments more frequent in patients than controls.

Trimming pared 3 bases from V and 5 bases from J, leaving 10 bases between. This CDR3 is 14 amino acids long. The germline gives CDR1 ENHRY, CDR2 SYGVKD. Only a few counts were recorded for this clonotype. The antigen is unknown. The authors incorporated unique molecular identifiers into the TCR beta cDNA libraries. MiXCR, applied by TCRdb to the PCR reads, yields one record per CDR3 protein. The table has 350,000 to 450,000 distinct CDR3 sequences, approximately 38% seen once. Sequencing was performed on blood. This chain joins TRBV10-3 and TRBJ1-4; D might be TRBD1 (6 bases). The clonotype comes from a girl aged 2 to 9 with multiple sclerosis. CDR3 region: CAISERGQNEKLFF. CDR3 DNA sequence: TGTGCCATCAGTGAACGGGGGCAGAATGAAAAACTGTTTTTT.